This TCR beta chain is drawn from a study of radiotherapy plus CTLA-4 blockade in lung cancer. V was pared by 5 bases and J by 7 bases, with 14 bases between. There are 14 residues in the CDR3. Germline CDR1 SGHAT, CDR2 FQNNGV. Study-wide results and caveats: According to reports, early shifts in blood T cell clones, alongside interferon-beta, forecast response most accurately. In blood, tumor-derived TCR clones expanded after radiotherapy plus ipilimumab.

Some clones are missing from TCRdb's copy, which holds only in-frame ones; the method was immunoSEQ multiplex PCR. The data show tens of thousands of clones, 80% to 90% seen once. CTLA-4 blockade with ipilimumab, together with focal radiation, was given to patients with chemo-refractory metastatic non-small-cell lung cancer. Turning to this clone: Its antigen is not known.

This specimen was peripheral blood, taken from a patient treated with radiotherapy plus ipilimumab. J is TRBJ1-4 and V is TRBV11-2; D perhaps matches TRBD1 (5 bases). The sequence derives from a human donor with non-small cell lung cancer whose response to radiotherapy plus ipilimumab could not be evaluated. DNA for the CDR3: TGTGCCAGCAGCCCCACCCACAGGCCTGAAAAACTGTTTTTT. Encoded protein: CASSPTHRPEKLFF.